The T cell receptor beta chain under discussion was sequenced for a study of PD-1 blockade in classical Hodgkin lymphoma. Noted time point: newly diagnosed, previously untreated cHL patient sample. Untreated, newly diagnosed classical Hodgkin lymphoma PBMCs were comparators. Concerning this clone: What it recognizes is unknown.

Using immunoSEQ multiplex PCR, the repertoire was profiled, and TCRdb retains in-frame clones only, with some absent. The sample shows about 47,000 clones, roughly 91% of them seen only once. The study, taken as a whole, reports: Newly diagnosed patients were reported to start with lower TCR diversity than healthy donors. The origin of the repertoire differences remains undefined, with disease activity or prior therapy as possible causes.

Germline assignment: CDR1 MNHEY and CDR2 SVGAGI. The V gene end was trimmed by 5 bases and the J gene end by 8 bases; junction bases not matched to a gene: 11. The CDR3 sequence is 15 residues long. Sequencing was carried out using peripheral blood mononuclear cells (PBMCs). The source of this sequence is a human donor with classical Hodgkin lymphoma. The chain carries TRBV6-5 and TRBJ2-4; 8 bases are a match to TRBD2. The CDR3 coding sequence is TGTGCCAGCAGTAGCCCCACGGGGGGGGCGTACATTCAGTACTTC. The encoded protein is CASSSPTGGAYIQYF.